These T cell receptor beta chains were read from a single sample in a study of tumor T cells in aggressive B-cell lymphoma. Profiling relied on immunoSEQ multiplex PCR, and the TCRdb table lists in-frame clones only, not all of them. Found here are about 9,900 clones, roughly 85% of them singletons; the top ten hold 4% to 5%. Sequences were obtained from tumor tissue. The receptors here all came from an adult with diffuse large B cell lymphoma. Both conserved end residues are part of each CDR3. Fields, in order: J gene, D gene, clone size, V gene, CDR3 DNA, CDR3 protein. The D gene is left open where the match is weak. Clone size is not always given. Where it is, it says once, few, many or a class for expanded clones.

j_gene: TRBJ1-2; d_gene: TRBD1; abundance: -; v_gene: TRBV7-2; CDR3nt: TGTGCCAGCAGCTATACAGGACAGGGGCCTAACTATGGCTACACCTTC; CDR3aa: CASSYTGQGPNYGYTF
j_gene: TRBJ2-5; d_gene: -; abundance: few; v_gene: TRBV29-1; CDR3nt: TGCAGCGTTGTGTTATTCGAGACCCAGTACTTC; CDR3aa: CSVVLFETQYF
j_gene: TRBJ1-1; d_gene: -; abundance: -; v_gene: TRBV6-1; CDR3nt: TGTGCCAGCAGATTATCGTCAGTGAACACTGAAGCTTTCTTT; CDR3aa: CASRLSSVNTEAFF
j_gene: TRBJ1-5; d_gene: -; abundance: -; v_gene: TRBV18; CDR3nt: TGTGCCAGCTCACCATATCAGCGGGGACGCAATCAGCCCCAGCATTTT; CDR3aa: CASSPYQRGRNQPQHF
j_gene: TRBJ2-1; d_gene: TRBD2; abundance: -; v_gene: TRBV10-3; CDR3nt: TGTGCCATCAGTGGCTGGGCGGGAGTAGAGCAGTTCTTC; CDR3aa: CAISGWAGVEQFF
j_gene: TRBJ2-3; d_gene: TRBD1; abundance: -; v_gene: TRBV18; CDR3nt: TGTGCCAGCTCACGGGACAGGGCCAGCACAGATACGCAGTATTTT; CDR3aa: CASSRDRASTDTQYF
j_gene: TRBJ1-3; d_gene: TRBD1; abundance: -; v_gene: TRBV2; CDR3nt: TGTGCCAGCAGTGAAGGGGGGACAGGCCGCTCTGGAAACACCATATATTTT; CDR3aa: CASSEGGTGRSGNTIYF
j_gene: TRBJ1-4; d_gene: -; abundance: -; v_gene: TRBV11-2; CDR3nt: TGTGCCAGCAGCTTAGTGGCGGGTCTTGCTAATGAAAAACTGTTTTTT; CDR3aa: CASSLVAGLANEKLFF
j_gene: TRBJ2-7; d_gene: TRBD2; abundance: once; v_gene: TRBV5-1; CDR3nt: TGCGCCAGCAGCCCGGGGGGGGCCCCCGAGCAGTACTTC; CDR3aa: CASSPGGAPEQYF
j_gene: TRBJ1-4; d_gene: -; abundance: once; v_gene: TRBV29-1; CDR3nt: TGCAGCGTGGAAGGGGGGCCTAATGAAAAACTGTTTTTT; CDR3aa: CSVEGGPNEKLFF
j_gene: TRBJ2-3; d_gene: TRBD2; abundance: -; v_gene: TRBV30; CDR3nt: TGTGCCTGGAGTGAGGGCGAGATAGCGGGAGTGGAAGATACGCAGTATTTT; CDR3aa: CAWSEGEIAGVEDTQYF
j_gene: TRBJ1-4; d_gene: -; abundance: -; v_gene: TRBV5-6; CDR3nt: TGTGCCAGCAGCTTTTACGGAGCAACTAATGAAAAACTGTTTTTT; CDR3aa: CASSFYGATNEKLFF
j_gene: TRBJ2-7; d_gene: TRBD2; abundance: -; v_gene: TRBV28; CDR3nt: TGTGCCAGCAGTTTAGAGCGGGAGTGGAACGAGCAGTACTTC; CDR3aa: CASSLEREWNEQYF
j_gene: TRBJ1-2; d_gene: TRBD1; abundance: -; v_gene: TRBV19; CDR3nt: TGTGCCAGTAGGGCCTACGAGGGACAGGAGAACTATGGCTACACCTTC; CDR3aa: CASRAYEGQENYGYTF
j_gene: TRBJ2-1; d_gene: -; abundance: -; v_gene: TRBV7-2; CDR3nt: TGTGCCAGCAGCGATGGGGGCAGGAGAGGCGAGCAGTTCTTC; CDR3aa: CASSDGGRRGEQFF
j_gene: TRBJ2-7; d_gene: TRBD2; abundance: -; v_gene: TRBV7-9; CDR3nt: TGTGCCAGCAGCTCACCCGGGGGTAGCGGGAGGAAGATCTACGAGCAGTACTTC; CDR3aa: CASSSPGGSGRKIYEQYF
j_gene: TRBJ2-3; d_gene: -; abundance: -; v_gene: TRBV7-2; CDR3nt: TGTGCCAGCAGCTTCAGCGAGAGGGCCTACCAATCCACAGATACGCAGTATTTT; CDR3aa: CASSFSERAYQSTDTQYF
j_gene: TRBJ1-1; d_gene: -; abundance: -; v_gene: TRBV9; CDR3nt: TGTGCCAGCAGCGTATTTGGAGGTGAAGCTTTCTTT; CDR3aa: CASSVFGGEAFF
j_gene: TRBJ2-3; d_gene: -; abundance: -; v_gene: TRBV5-1; CDR3nt: TGCGCCAGCCGCTTGCAGGCGGGAAGGAGCACAGATACGCAGTATTTT; CDR3aa: CASRLQAGRSTDTQYF
j_gene: TRBJ2-5; d_gene: TRBD2; abundance: -; v_gene: TRBV30; CDR3nt: TGTGCCTGGAGTGGGCTAGCGGGCGGAGAGACCCAGTACTTC; CDR3aa: CAWSGLAGGETQYF
j_gene: TRBJ1-4; d_gene: -; abundance: -; v_gene: TRBV7-9; CDR3nt: TGTGCCAGCAGCCCAGGACAGATGGGCGAAAAACTGTTTTTT; CDR3aa: CASSPGQMGEKLFF
j_gene: TRBJ2-2; d_gene: TRBD1; abundance: -; v_gene: TRBV15; CDR3nt: TGTGCCACCAGCAGACTAAGAACAGGGGGTCCGAACACCGGGGAGCTGTTTTTT; CDR3aa: CATSRLRTGGPNTGELFF
j_gene: TRBJ2-3; d_gene: -; abundance: -; v_gene: TRBV5-1; CDR3nt: TGCGCCAGCAGCTTAGGAGACTTAATTTCTAGCACAGATACGCAGTATTTT; CDR3aa: CASSLGDLISSTDTQYF
j_gene: TRBJ2-3; d_gene: -; abundance: -; v_gene: TRBV30; CDR3nt: TGTGCCTGGGCCTCGACTTGGCTCACAGATACGCAGTATTTT; CDR3aa: CAWASTWLTDTQYF
j_gene: TRBJ1-1; d_gene: -; abundance: -; v_gene: TRBV11-3; CDR3nt: TGTGCCAGCAGCACCGGGACAAGCACTGAAGCTTTCTTT; CDR3aa: CASSTGTSTEAFF
j_gene: TRBJ1-5; d_gene: TRBD1; abundance: -; v_gene: TRBV6-5; CDR3nt: TGTGCCAGCAGTCGCGGACAGGGGTATCAGCCCCAGCATTTT; CDR3aa: CASSRGQGYQPQHF
j_gene: TRBJ1-4; d_gene: -; abundance: -; v_gene: TRBV7-9; CDR3nt: TGTGCCAGCAGCTTAGAGAACAGTCCAACTAATGAAAAACTGTTTTTT; CDR3aa: CASSLENSPTNEKLFF
j_gene: TRBJ1-1; d_gene: -; abundance: -; v_gene: TRBV29-1; CDR3nt: TGCAGCGGCCAGGGGTGGAACACTGAAGCTTTCTTT; CDR3aa: CSGQGWNTEAFF
j_gene: TRBJ2-7; d_gene: -; abundance: -; v_gene: TRBV7-7; CDR3nt: TGTGCTAGCAGCTTAGCGAACTCGGGAAGGTACGAGCAGTACTTC; CDR3aa: CASSLANSGRYEQYF
j_gene: TRBJ1-5; d_gene: TRBD1; abundance: -; v_gene: TRBV6-1; CDR3nt: TGTGCCAGCAGTGAAAGGACAGGGGCTGGCAATCAGCCCCAGCATTTT; CDR3aa: CASSERTGAGNQPQHF
j_gene: TRBJ2-1; d_gene: -; abundance: -; v_gene: TRBV27; CDR3nt: TGTGCCAGCAGTCCCGTAGCGTTTGGTGAGCAGTTCTTC; CDR3aa: CASSPVAFGEQFF
j_gene: TRBJ2-7; d_gene: TRBD1; abundance: once; v_gene: TRBV19; CDR3nt: TGTGCCAGTAGTACCCACAGGGGCGAGCAGTACTTC; CDR3aa: CASSTHRGEQYF
j_gene: TRBJ1-6; d_gene: -; abundance: -; v_gene: TRBV19; CDR3nt: TGTGCCAGTGGCCGGGGAAGCCCCCTCCACTTT; CDR3aa: CASGRGSPLHF